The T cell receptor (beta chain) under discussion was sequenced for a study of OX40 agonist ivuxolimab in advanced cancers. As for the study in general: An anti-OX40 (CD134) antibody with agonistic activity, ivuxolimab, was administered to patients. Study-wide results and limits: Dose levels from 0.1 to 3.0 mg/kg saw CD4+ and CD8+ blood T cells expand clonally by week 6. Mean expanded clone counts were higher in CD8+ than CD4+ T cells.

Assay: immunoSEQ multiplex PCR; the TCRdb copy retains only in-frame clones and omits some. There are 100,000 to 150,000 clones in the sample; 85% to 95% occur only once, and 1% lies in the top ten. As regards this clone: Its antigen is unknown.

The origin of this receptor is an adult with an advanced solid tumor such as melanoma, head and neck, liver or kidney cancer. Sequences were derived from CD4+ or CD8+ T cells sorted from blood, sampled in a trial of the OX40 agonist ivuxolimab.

CDR3 bases: TGCGCCAGCAGCCGTCTAGCGGGATACAATGAGCAGTTCTTC. The encoded protein is CASSRLAGYNEQFF. The chain has TRBV4-3 and TRBJ2-1; 9 bases are shared with TRBD2. The length of the CDR3 is 14 residues. Losses at the gene ends were 4 bases for V and 4 bases for J; bases not matched to a gene: 2. Germline V gene lookup returns CDR1 LGHNA and CDR2 YSLEER.